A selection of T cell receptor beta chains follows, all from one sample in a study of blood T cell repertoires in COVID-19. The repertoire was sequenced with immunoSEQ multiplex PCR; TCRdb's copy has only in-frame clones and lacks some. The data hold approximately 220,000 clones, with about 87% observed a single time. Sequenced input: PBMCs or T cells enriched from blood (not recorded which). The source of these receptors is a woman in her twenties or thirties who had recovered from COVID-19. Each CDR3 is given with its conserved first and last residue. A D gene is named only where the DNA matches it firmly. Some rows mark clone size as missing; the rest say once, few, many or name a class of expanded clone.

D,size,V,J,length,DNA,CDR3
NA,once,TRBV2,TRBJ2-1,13,TGTGCCAGCAGTTCTCGGGTAAACAATGAGCAGTTCTTC,CASSSRVNNEQFF
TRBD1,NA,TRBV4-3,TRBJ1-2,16,TGCGCCAGCAGCCAAGATTTGGGACAGGGCATCTATGGCTACACCTTC,CASSQDLGQGIYGYTF
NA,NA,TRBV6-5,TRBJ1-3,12,TGTGCCAGCTCGTCAACAGGAAACACCATATATTTT,CASSSTGNTIYF
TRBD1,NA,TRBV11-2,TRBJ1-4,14,TGTGCCAGCAGCTCTCCGGGACAGCCGGAAAAACTGTTTTTT,CASSSPGQPEKLFF
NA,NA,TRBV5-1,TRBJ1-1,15,TGCGCCAGCAGCTTGATGGTAGGGGGAGAAACTGAAGCTTTCTTT,CASSLMVGGETEAFF
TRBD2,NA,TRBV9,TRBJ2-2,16,TGTGCCAGCAGCGGGTTGGCGGGGGGGCTCACCGGGGAGCTGTTTTTT,CASSGLAGGLTGELFF
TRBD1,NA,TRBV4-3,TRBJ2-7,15,TGCGCCAGCAGCCAAGAGCAGGGGGCCTGGTACGAGCAGTACTTC,CASSQEQGAWYEQYF
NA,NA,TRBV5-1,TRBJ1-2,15,TGCGCCAGCAGCCTTTGGGGAGGGGCCACCTATGGCTACACCTTC,CASSLWGGATYGYTF
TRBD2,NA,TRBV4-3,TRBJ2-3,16,TGCGCCAGCAGCCAAGGGAGCGGGGGGACGCCAGATACGCAGTATTTT,CASSQGSGGTPDTQYF
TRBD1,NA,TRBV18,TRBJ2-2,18,TGTGCCAGCTCAAACTATAACCGGGACAGCTCTCACCGAGGGGAGCTGTTTTTT,CASSNYNRDSSHRGELFF
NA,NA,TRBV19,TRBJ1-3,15,TGTGCCAGTAGTACTTCGGGGGGCACTGGAAACACCATATATTTT,CASSTSGGTGNTIYF
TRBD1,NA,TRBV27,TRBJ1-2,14,TGTGCCAGCAGTCTTCCGGGACAGGTGGCAGGCTACACCTTC,CASSLPGQVAGYTF
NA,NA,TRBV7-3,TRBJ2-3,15,TGTGCCAGCAGCTTAACTGGACGAGGGACAGATACGCAGTATTTT,CASSLTGRGTDTQYF
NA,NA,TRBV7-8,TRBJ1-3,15,TGTGCCAGCAGCTATTTGAGTACTCCTGGAAACACCATATATTTT,CASSYLSTPGNTIYF
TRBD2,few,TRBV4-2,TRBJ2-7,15,TGTGCCAGCAGCCAAGCAGCTAGCGGAACCTACGAGCAGTACTTC,CASSQAASGTYEQYF
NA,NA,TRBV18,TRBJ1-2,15,TGTGCCAGCTCACCAAGTCCCCAGGTCGCTTATGGCTACACCTTC,CASSPSPQVAYGYTF
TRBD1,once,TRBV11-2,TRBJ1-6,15,TGTGCCAGCAGCTTAAACCAGGGGGCGTATTCACCCCTCCACTTT,CASSLNQGAYSPLHF
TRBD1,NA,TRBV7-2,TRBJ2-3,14,TGTGCCAGCAGACCGGGACAGGGAGGTTATACGCAGTATTTT,CASRPGQGGYTQYF
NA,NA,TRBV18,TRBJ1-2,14,TGTGCCAGCTCACCTGAAACAGAGCCTGATGGCTACACCTTC,CASSPETEPDGYTF
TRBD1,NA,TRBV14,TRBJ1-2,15,TGTGCCAGCAGCCAAGGCTCAGGGGGCGCCTATGGCTACACCTTC,CASSQGSGGAYGYTF
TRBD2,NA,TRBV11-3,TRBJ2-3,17,TGTGCCAGCAGCTCACCAACTAGCGGGGGGGCCGGAGATACGCAGTATTTT,CASSSPTSGGAGDTQYF
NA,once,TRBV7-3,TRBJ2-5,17,TGTGCCAGCAGCCCTTTGGGGCGGCAGGGTCTTTGGGAGACCCAGTACTTC,CASSPLGRQGLWETQYF
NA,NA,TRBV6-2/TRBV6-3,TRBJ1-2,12,TGTGCCAGCAGTCCACAGGACTATGGCTACACCTTC,CASSPQDYGYTF
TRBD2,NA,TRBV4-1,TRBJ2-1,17,TGCGCCAGCAGCCAAGAAGACGGGGGGGACTCCTACAATGAGCAGTTCTTC,CASSQEDGGDSYNEQFF
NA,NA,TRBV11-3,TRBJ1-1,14,TGTGCCAGCAGCCCGGGACATTTGAACACTGAAGCTTTCTTT,CASSPGHLNTEAFF